The 14 T cell receptor beta chains presented below share a single source sample, sequenced in a study of control samples from healthy donors and cancer patients. The assay was immunoSEQ multiplex PCR, and TCRdb's table has in-frame clones only and misses some. The sample lists roughly 130,000 clones, about 88% occurring once. The sequenced sample consisted of blood. Source of these receptors: a man aged 45-65 years in good health.

The J gene is TRBJ1-2, the V gene TRBV3-1 (or the pseudogene TRBV3-2); D gene ambiguous. The V gene's germline CDR1 is LGHDT and CDR2 YNNKEL (reference sequence). Trimming shortened V by 8 bases and J by 4 bases, and 14 bases separated the two germline ends. The CDR3 sequence is 13 residues long. As DNA, the CDR3 is TGTGCCAGCGGATATGGACGTCGCTATGGCTACACCTTC. Translated: CASGYGRRYGYTF.

This chain joins TRBV6-5 and TRBJ1-5; D may be TRBD1 (6 bases). V lost 9 bases to trimming and J lost 0 bases, with 12 bases between them. This CDR3 has 14 residues. CDR1 is MNHEY, CDR2 SVGAGI, per germline. In nucleotides, the CDR3 is TGTGCCAGTCGAGGGGGGTATAGCAATCAGCCCCAGCATTTT. This translates into CASRGGYSNQPQHF.

This clone was counted once. This sequence joins TRBV9 and TRBJ2-3, with 8 bases that match TRBD2. CDR1 and CDR2 (germline): SGDLS, YYNGEE. The CDR3 covers 15 residues. The ends lost 0 bases at V and 1 base at J; junction bases unmatched: 1. CDR3 nucleotide sequence: TGTGCCAGCAGCGTAGTAGCGGGGCGCACAGATACGCAGTATTTT. It translates to CASSVVAGRTDTQYF.

V and J are TRBV19 and TRBJ1-1; D gene ambiguous. V dropped 2 bases and J dropped 0 bases, with 7 bases sitting between them. CDR3 length: 14 amino acids. Per the germline V gene, CDR1 is LNHDA and CDR2 is SQIVND (reference sequence). CDR3 region: CASSITIMNTEAFF. As DNA, the CDR3 is TGTGCCAGTAGTATAACGATTATGAACACTGAAGCTTTCTTT.

The CDR3: CASSLLMWNTEAFF. The CDR3 DNA sequence: TGCGCCAGCAGCCTTCTGATGTGGAACACTGAAGCTTTCTTT. The chain uses TRBV5-1 and TRBJ1-1; D not resolved. CDR3 length equals 14 residues. Germline V gene sequence: CDR1 SGHRS, CDR2 YFSETQ. Trimming shortened V by 4 bases and J by 1 base, and 11 bases separated the two germline ends.

In its sample, this clone was seen once. Its ends do not fully match the called genes, so a read error is possible. J is TRBJ2-5 and V is TRBV7-7; TRBD1 agrees at 7 bases. The CDR3 loop spans 14 amino acids. The germline V gene encodes CDR1 SSHAT and CDR2 FNYEAQ (reference sequence). The chain's CDR3 is CASSLRDSQETQYF. The CDR3 nucleotides read TGTGCTAGCAGCCTTCGGGACAGCCAAGAGACCCAGTACTTC.

This rearrangement joins TRBV27 to TRBJ2-7; a weak D match, TRBD1 (5 bases). Deletions cut 0 bases from V and 5 bases from J, with 8 bases between. The germline V gene has CDR1 MNHEY and CDR2 SMNVEV (reference sequence). The length of the CDR3 is 13 residues. As DNA, the CDR3 is TGTGCCAGCAGTTTATCCAGGGCCCACGAGCAGTACTTC. Its protein is CASSLSRAHEQYF.

The rearrangement uses TRBV9 and TRBJ2-1, with D hard to call. V lost 3 bases to trimming and J lost 6 bases, with 16 bases between them. The CDR3 covers 15 residues. The germline gives CDR1 SGDLS, CDR2 YYNGEE. CDR3 residues: CASSARASVINEQFF. The CDR3 nucleotides read TGTGCCAGCAGCGCACGAGCGTCGGTGATCAATGAGCAGTTCTTC.

The CDR3 bases are TGTGCCAGCAGACGGCAAAGGTCAAGAAATGAAAAACTGTTTTTT. Protein product: CASRRQRSRNEKLFF. The V and J genes are TRBV6-5 and TRBJ1-4; D is unclear. Trimming removed 6 bases at V and 5 bases at J, with 16 bases between. The germline CDR1 and CDR2 sequences are MNHEY and SVGAGI. The length of the CDR3 is 15 residues.

The chain has TRBV7-3 and TRBJ2-5, with TRBD2 matching over 8 bases. Trimming at V came to 2 bases and at J to 2 bases, leaving 4 bases not matched to a gene. The CDR3 is 15 residues long. Germline assignment: CDR1 SGHTA and CDR2 FQGTGA. The CDR3 sequence is CASSLRGGIQETQYF. The CDR3 nucleotides are TGTGCCAGCAGCTTACGGGGGGGCATACAAGAGACCCAGTACTTC.

This chain connects TRBV3-1 (or the pseudogene TRBV3-2) to TRBJ1-1, with D perhaps matching TRBD1 (6 bases). Per the germline V gene, CDR1 is LGHDT and CDR2 is YNNKEL (reference sequence). This CDR3 comprises 14 residues. V was trimmed by 4 bases and J by 3 bases, leaving 12 bases between them. CDR3 residues: CASSLRQEDTEAFF. The CDR3 DNA reads as TGTGCCAGCAGCCTCCGACAGGAAGACACTGAAGCTTTCTTT.

The V call is TRBV4-2, the J call TRBJ2-1; 7 nucleotides match TRBD1. Germline CDR1 reads LGHNA; CDR2 reads YNFKEQ. V shed 0 bases and J 7 bases; nucleotides not matched to a gene: 15. The CDR3 loop spans 18 amino acids. For the CDR3, the DNA is TGTGCCAGCAGCCAAGATCTGAGACTGCAGGGGGAACCAAATGAGCAGTTCTTC. This translates into CASSQDLRLQGEPNEQFF.

The chain links TRBV4-1 to TRBJ2-5; tentative D call: TRBD2 (5 bases). The CDR3 loop spans 14 amino acids. Germline V CDR1 and CDR2: MGHRA, YSYEKL. With 6 bases removed from V and 0 bases from J, the gap between germline ends came to 11 bases. CDR3 sequence: CASSPRADQETQYF. The CDR3 region has the DNA TGCGCCAGCAGTCCAAGAGCGGACCAAGAGACCCAGTACTTC.

The rearrangement links TRBV14 to TRBJ2-4; possible D gene TRBD2, 6 bases. Germline CDR1 SGHDN, CDR2 FVKESK. V lost 1 base and J 0 bases, leaving 7 bases between the germline ends. The CDR3 consists of 15 residues. The CDR3 here is CASSQGGVAKNIQYF. The DNA of the CDR3 is TGTGCCAGCAGCCAAGGCGGGGTAGCCAAAAACATTCAGTACTTC.